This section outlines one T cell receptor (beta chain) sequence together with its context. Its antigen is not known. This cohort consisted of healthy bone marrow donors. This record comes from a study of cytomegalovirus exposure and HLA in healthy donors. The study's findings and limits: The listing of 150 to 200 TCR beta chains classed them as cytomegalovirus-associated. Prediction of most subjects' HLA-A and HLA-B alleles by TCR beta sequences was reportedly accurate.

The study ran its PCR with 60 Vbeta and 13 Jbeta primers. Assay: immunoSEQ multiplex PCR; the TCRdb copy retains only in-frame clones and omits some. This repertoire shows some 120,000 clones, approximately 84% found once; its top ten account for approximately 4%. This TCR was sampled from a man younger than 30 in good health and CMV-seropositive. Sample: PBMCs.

CDR3 region: CASSFMDGRASSYEQYF. DNA for the CDR3: TGTGCCAGCAGCTTCATGGACGGGAGAGCAAGCTCCTACGAGCAGTACTTC. V usage is TRBV5-6 and J usage is TRBJ2-7, with D possibly matching TRBD2 (6 bases). Trimming took off 2 bases at V and 0 bases at J, with 18 bases between the two ends. Germline V CDR1 and CDR2: SGHDT, YYEEEE. This CDR3 is 17 amino acids long. Filled out from reference TRBV5-6 and TRBJ2-7, the complete variable domain reads DAGVTQSPTHLIKTRGQQVTLRCSPKSGHDTVSWYQQALGQGPQFIFQYYEEEERQRGNFPDRFSGHQFPNYSSELNVNALLLGDSALYLCASSFMDGRASSYEQYFGPGTRLTVT.